This TCR beta chain was sequenced for a study of beta chain features in type 1 diabetes. Whole-study results and caveats: Fewer junction insertions and more nucleotide deletions appeared in type 1 diabetes patients.

Of the isolated RNA, all was reverse transcribed, and so the sequenced material was expressed TCRB transcripts. Measured with immunoSEQ multiplex PCR; TCRdb has only the in-frame clones, and not every one. The profile shows fewer than 250,000 clones, 55% to 70% of them singletons. This clone was observed a single time. Its matching antigen is unknown. This CDR3 is built from 15 residues. Germline V gene sequence: CDR1 SGDLS, CDR2 YYNGEE. V lost 0 bases to trimming and J lost 2 bases, with 9 bases between them. The sequencing sample was made of naive CD4+ T cells from blood. The chain employs TRBV9 and TRBJ2-1; D is tentatively TRBD1 or TRBD2 (5 bases each). The TCR originated in a man aged 25-45 years in good health. CDR3 in DNA: TGTGCCAGCAGCGTAGATCGGGGACCCTACAATGAGCAGTTCTTC. It specifies CASSVDRGPYNEQFF.